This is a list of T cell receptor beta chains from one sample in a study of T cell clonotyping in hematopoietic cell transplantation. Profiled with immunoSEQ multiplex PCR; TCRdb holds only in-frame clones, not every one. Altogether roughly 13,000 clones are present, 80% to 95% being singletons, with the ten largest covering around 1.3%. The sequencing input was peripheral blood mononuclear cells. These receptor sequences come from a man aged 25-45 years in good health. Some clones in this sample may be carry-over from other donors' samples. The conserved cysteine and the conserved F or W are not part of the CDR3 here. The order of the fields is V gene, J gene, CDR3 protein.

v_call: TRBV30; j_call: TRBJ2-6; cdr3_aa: AWIGVSGANVLT
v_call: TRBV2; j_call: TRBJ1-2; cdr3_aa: ASSEIGILNYGYT
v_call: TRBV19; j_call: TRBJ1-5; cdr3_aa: ASSRQYQPQH
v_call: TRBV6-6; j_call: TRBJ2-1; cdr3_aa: ASSSAGEKGGEQF
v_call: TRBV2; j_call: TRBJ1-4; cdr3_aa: ASSDRGEANEKLF
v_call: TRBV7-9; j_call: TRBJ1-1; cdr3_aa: ASSWPITGNTEAF
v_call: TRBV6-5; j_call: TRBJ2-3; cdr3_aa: ASSDRTDTQY
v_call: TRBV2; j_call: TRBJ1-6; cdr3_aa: ASSEEGGGSPLH
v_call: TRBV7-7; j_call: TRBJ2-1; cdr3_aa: ASSLGLAGVDEQF
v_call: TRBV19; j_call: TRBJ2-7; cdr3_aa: ASRPLGVSYEQY
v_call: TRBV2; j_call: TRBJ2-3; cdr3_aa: ATAPGTGVTDTQY
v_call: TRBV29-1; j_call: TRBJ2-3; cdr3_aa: SVLRGGFTDTQY
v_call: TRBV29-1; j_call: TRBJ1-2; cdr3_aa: SVDSGGGSYT
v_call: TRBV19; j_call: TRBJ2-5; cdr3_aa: ASSIGTDLLEETQY
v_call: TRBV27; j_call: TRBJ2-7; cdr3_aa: ASSSVGYEQY
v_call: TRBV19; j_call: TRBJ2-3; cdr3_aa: ASSRAPDTQY
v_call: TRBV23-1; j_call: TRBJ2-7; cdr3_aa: ASPGWDGLSYEQY
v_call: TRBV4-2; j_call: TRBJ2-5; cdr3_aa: ASSQTGTGSGETQY
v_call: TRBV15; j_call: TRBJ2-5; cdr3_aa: ATSSPHARGETQY
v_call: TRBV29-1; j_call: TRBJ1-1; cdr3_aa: SVEILEVPEAF
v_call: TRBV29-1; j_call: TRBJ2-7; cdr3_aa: SDGTGVSEQY
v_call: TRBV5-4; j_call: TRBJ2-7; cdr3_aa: ASSLGTEQY
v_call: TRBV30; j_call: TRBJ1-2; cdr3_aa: AWSSSNYGYT
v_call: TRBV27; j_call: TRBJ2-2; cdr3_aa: ASVGPGELF
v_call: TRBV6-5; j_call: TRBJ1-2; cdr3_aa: ASQGTGDGYT